The next 4 T cell receptor beta chains were all read from a single sample in a study of Tregs in tolerant kidney transplant recipients. Sequenced by immunoSEQ multiplex PCR; TCRdb stores in-frame clones only, minus some. The table has about 83,000 clones, 98% seen once. The sample here was CD4+ T cells from blood, taken before the transplant. The origin of the receptors is a human donor who received a combined kidney and bone marrow transplant.

The CDR3 region is CASSPPDRILTGELFF. The CDR3 DNA sequence: TGTGCCAGCTCACCCCCCGACAGGATACTTACCGGGGAGCTGTTTTTT. The chain uses TRBV18 and TRBJ2-2; TRBD1 is a possible D gene (6 bases). The CDR3 sequence is 16 residues long. Trimming took off 3 bases at V and 5 bases at J, with 16 bases between the two ends. From germline, CDR1 is KGHSH and CDR2 LQKENI.

This clone was picked up one time. The chain uses TRBV7-8 and TRBJ2-3; 7 bases line up with TRBD1. The germline gives CDR1 SGHVS, CDR2 FQNEAQ. V shed 2 bases, J shed 6 bases, and the junction held 8 bases outside the gene matches. The CDR3 length is 15 residues. CDR3 bases: TGTGCCAGCAGCTTATCTTTACAGGGGTGGGATACGCAGTATTTT. Translating gives CASSLSLQGWDTQYF.

V is TRBV5-1 and J is TRBJ1-6; tentative D call: TRBD1 (5 bases). The CDR3 is 14 residues long. Looked up from germline, CDR1 is SGHRS and CDR2 is YFSETQ. Trimming removed 0 bases from V and 6 bases from J, with 7 bases in between. The CDR3 here is CASSLAGGNSPLHF. DNA of the CDR3: TGCGCCAGCAGCTTGGCCGGGGGTAATTCACCCCTCCACTTT. The whole variable domain, remainder taken from reference TRBV5-1 and TRBJ1-6, is KAGVTQTPRYLIKTRGQQVTLSCSPISGHRSVSWYQQTPGQGLQFLFEYFSETQRNKGNFPGRFSGRQFSNSRSEMNVSTLELGDSALYLCASSLAGGNSPLHFGNGTRLTVT.

The J gene is TRBJ1-1, the V gene TRBV7-2; D is ambiguous. In germline, CDR1 is SGHTA, CDR2 FQGNSA. Between the trimmed V and J ends, which lost 4 bases and 1 base, there was a span of 4 bases. CDR3 length equals 12 residues. CDR3 region: CASSSSNTEAFF. DNA for the CDR3: TGTGCCAGCAGCTCCTCGAACACTGAAGCTTTCTTT.